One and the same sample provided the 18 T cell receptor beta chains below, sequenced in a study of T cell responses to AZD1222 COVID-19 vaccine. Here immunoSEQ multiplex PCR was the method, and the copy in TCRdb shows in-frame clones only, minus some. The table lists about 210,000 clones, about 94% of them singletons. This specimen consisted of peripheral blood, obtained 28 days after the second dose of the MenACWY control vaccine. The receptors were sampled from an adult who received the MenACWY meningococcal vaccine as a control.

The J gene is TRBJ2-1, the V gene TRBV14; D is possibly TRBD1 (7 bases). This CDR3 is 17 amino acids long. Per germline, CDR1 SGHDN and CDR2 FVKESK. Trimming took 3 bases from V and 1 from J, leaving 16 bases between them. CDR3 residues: CASSHGSRGRSYNEQFF. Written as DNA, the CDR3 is TGTGCCAGCAGCCATGGGTCCAGGGGGAGGTCCTACAATGAGCAGTTCTTC.

CDR3 residues: CASSQDGRERSSYEQYF. As DNA, the CDR3 is TGTGCCAGCAGCCAAGATGGGCGGGAAAGGAGCTCCTACGAGCAGTACTTC. This rearrangement joins TRBV4-2 to TRBJ2-7; tentatively, D is TRBD2 (6 bases). Trimming took 0 bases from V and 0 from J, leaving 15 bases between them. Germline V CDR1 and CDR2: LGHNA, YNFKEQ. This CDR3 has 17 residues.

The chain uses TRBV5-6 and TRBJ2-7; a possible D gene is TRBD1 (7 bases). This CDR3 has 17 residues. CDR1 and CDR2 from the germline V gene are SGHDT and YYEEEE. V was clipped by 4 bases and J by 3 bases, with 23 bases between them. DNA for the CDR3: TGTGCCAGCAGCCGTTACAGGGGAGGTCTTTCCCACTACGAGCAGTACTTC. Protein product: CASSRYRGGLSHYEQYF. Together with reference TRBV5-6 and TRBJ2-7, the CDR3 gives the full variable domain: DAGVTQSPTHLIKTRGQQVTLRCSPKSGHDTVSWYQQALGQGPQFIFQYYEEEERQRGNFPDRFSGHQFPNYSSELNVNALLLGDSALYLCASSRYRGGLSHYEQYFGPGTRLTVT.

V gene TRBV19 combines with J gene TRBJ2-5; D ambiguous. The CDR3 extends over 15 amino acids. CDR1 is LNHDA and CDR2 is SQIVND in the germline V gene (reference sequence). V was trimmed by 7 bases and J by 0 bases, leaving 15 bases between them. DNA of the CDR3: TGTGCCAGTAAATCCCAGGCTTGGAACCAAGAGACCCAGTACTTC. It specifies CASKSQAWNQETQYF.

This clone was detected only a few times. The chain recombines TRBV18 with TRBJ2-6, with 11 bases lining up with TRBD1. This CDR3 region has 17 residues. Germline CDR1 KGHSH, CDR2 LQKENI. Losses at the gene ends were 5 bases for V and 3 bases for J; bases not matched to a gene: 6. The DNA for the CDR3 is TGTGCCAGCTCAAGAGGACAGGGGGCAAGTGGGGCCAACGTCCTGACTTTC. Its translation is CASSRGQGASGANVLTF.

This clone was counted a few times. This CDR3 reads CASSLFLAGGHNEQFF. CDR3 nucleotides: TGTGCCAGCAGTTTATTCCTAGCGGGGGGCCACAATGAGCAGTTCTTC. The rearrangement joins TRBV28 to TRBJ2-1; TRBD2 agrees at 11 bases. With 1 base clipped from V and 5 bases from J, the junction kept 4 bases outside the gene matches. The germline V gene has CDR1 MDHEN and CDR2 SYDVKM. This CDR3 contains 16 residues.

The chain's CDR3 is CASSLIGAGNTIYF. The CDR3 DNA is TGTGCCAGCAGCTTAATCGGAGCTGGAAACACCATATATTTT. This chain connects TRBV11-2 to TRBJ1-3; unclear D gene. The length of the CDR3 is 14 residues. Germline V gives CDR1 SGHAT, CDR2 FQNNGV. The V end was cut by 2 bases, the J end by 2 bases, with 7 bases between.

CDR3 sequence (DNA): TGTGCCAGCAGTTTAGTTCTGGTTAGCACTGAAGCTTTCTTT. It codes for CASSLVLVSTEAFF. J is TRBJ1-1 and V is TRBV28; D is unclear. Germline loops: CDR1 MDHEN, CDR2 SYDVKM. The V end lost 2 bases, the J end lost 4 bases, and 11 bases lay between the germline ends. The CDR3 spans 14 residues.

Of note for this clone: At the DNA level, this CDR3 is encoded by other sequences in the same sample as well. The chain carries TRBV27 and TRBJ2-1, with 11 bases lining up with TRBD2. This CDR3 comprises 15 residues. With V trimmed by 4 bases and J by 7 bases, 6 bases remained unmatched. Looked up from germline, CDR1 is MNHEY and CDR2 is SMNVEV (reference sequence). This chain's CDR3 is CASSSGTSGRNEQFF. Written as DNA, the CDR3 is TGTGCCAGCAGTTCCGGGACTAGCGGTCGAAATGAGCAGTTCTTC.

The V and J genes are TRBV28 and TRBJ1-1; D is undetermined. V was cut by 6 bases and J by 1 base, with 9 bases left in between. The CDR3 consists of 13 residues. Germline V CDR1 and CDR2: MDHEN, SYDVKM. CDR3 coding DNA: TGTGCCAGCAGCTCAGACGGGAACACTGAAGCTTTCTTT. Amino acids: CASSSDGNTEAFF.

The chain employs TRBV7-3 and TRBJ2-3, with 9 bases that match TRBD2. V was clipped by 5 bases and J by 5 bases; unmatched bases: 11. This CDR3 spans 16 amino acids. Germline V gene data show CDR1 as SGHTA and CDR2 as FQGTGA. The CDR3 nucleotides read TGTGCCAGCAGCCAGCTTGGCGGGGGGGCCAAAGATACGCAGTATTTT. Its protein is CASSQLGGGAKDTQYF.

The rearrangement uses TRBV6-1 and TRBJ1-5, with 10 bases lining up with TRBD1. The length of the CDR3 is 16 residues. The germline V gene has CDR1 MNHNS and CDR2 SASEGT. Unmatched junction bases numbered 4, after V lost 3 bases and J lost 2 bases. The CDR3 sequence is CASSDWTGGGNQPQHF. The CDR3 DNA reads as TGTGCCAGCAGTGACTGGACAGGGGGAGGCAATCAGCCCCAGCATTTT.

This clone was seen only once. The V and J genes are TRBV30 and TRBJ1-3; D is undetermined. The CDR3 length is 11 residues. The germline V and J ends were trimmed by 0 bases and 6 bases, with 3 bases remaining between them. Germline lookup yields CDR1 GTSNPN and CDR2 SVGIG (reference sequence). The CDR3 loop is CAWSVLNTIYF. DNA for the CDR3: TGTGCCTGGAGTGTACTAAACACCATATATTTT.

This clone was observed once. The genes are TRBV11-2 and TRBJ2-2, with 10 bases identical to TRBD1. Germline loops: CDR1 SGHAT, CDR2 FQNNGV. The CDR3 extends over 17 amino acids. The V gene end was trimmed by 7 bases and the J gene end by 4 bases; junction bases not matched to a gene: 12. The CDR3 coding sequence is TGTGCCAGCACCATTAGGGGCGGGACAGGGGTCACCGGGGAGCTGTTTTTT. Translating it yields CASTIRGGTGVTGELFF.

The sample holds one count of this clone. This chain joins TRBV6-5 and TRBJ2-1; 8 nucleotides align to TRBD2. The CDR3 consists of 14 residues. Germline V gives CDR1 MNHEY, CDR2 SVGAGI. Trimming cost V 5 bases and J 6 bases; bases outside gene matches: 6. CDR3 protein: CASSSGRFANEQFF. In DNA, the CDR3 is TGTGCCAGCAGTAGCGGGAGATTTGCCAATGAGCAGTTCTTC.

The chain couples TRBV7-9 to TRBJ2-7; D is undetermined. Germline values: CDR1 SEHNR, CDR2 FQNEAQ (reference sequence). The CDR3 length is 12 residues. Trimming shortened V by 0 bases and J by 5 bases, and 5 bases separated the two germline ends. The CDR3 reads CASSLAQHEQYF. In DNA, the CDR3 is TGTGCCAGCAGCTTAGCGCAACACGAGCAGTACTTC.

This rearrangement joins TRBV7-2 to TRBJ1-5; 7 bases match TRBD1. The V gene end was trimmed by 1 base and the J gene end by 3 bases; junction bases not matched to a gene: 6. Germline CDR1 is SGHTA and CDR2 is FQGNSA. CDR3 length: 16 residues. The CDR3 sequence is CASSLEDRLLNQPQHF. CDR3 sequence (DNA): TGTGCCAGCAGCTTAGAGGACAGGCTTCTCAATCAGCCCCAGCATTTT.

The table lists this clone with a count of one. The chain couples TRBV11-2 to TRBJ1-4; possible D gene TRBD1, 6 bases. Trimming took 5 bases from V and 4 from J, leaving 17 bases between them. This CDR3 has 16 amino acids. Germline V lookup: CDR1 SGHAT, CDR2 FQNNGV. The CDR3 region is CASSPLRGRINEKLFF. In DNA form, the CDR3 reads TGTGCCAGCAGCCCTTTGCGGGGGCGGATTAATGAAAAACTGTTTTTT.